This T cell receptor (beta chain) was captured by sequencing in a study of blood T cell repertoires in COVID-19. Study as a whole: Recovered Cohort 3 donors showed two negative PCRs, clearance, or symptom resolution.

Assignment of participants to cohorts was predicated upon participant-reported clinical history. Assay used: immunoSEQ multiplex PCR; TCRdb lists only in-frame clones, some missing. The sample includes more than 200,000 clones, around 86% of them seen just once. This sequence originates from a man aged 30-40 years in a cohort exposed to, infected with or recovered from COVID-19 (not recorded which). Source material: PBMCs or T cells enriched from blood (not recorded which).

The CDR3 DNA is TGTGCCAGCAGTGAAATAGGGTGGCAGGGGTCTGGCGAGCAGTACTTC. This gives the protein CASSEIGWQGSGEQYF. The chain employs TRBV6-1 and TRBJ2-7; maybe TRBD1 (6 bases). V was shortened by 2 bases and J by 6 bases, with 20 bases between the two germline ends. Germline V gene data show CDR1 as MNHNS and CDR2 as SASEGT. The length of the CDR3 is 16 residues.